This T cell receptor beta chain was identified during a study of post-analysis software for immune sequencing data. As regards this clonotype: What it binds is unknown.

Overall study results and limits: Elevated frequency relative to controls characterized four or five TRBV segments in patients, TRBV5-6, TRBV5-1 and TRBV20-1 among them. Same-batch preparations were strongly co-clustered by F measure. Comparison with controls showed significantly lower normalized Chao1 diversity in multiple sclerosis patients.

Trimming pared 5 bases from V and 2 bases from J, leaving 21 bases between. CDR3 length: 17 residues. TCR beta cDNA libraries had unique molecular identifiers. Once about 0.95 to 10 million T cells were used, hundreds of thousands of cDNA molecules resulted. TCRdb itself ran the PCR reads through MiXCR, one entry per CDR3 protein. The data contain almost 700,000 distinct CDR3 sequences, over 45% of them singletons. The chain carries TRBV12-3 or TRBV12-4 and TRBJ2-5; D remains unclear. Sequenced sample: blood. The origin of this receptor is a girl aged 2-10 years with multiple sclerosis. This CDR3 reads CASSPWVLGSEQETQYF. CDR3 DNA: TGTGCCAGCAGTCCCTGGGTCCTAGGTTCTGAACAAGAGACCCAGTACTTC.